The clone carrying this TCR beta chain was seen more than once but under ten times. CDR1 and CDR2 from the germline V gene are LGHNA and YNFKEQ. Between the trimmed V and J ends, which lost 1 base and 1 base, there was a span of 8 bases. The CDR3 spans 14 residues. The sample comes from a study of blood T cells in healthy people across ages. Together with a sample-barcoded 5' primer, a J-beta primer mix was included in a second PCR lasting about 7 to 11 cycles. A single record per CDR3 protein comes from TCRdb applying MiXCR to the 5' RACE reads. The sample has more than 700,000 distinct CDR3 sequences; 35% to 60% are singletons.

Material for sequencing was blood. The source of this sequence is a man of 80 years or more in good health. This chain connects TRBV4-2 to TRBJ2-7; D is perhaps TRBD1 (6 bases). CDR3 sequence: CASSQAGQSYEQYF. Written as DNA, the CDR3 is TGTGCCAGCAGCCAAGCCGGACAGTCCTACGAGCAGTACTTC.